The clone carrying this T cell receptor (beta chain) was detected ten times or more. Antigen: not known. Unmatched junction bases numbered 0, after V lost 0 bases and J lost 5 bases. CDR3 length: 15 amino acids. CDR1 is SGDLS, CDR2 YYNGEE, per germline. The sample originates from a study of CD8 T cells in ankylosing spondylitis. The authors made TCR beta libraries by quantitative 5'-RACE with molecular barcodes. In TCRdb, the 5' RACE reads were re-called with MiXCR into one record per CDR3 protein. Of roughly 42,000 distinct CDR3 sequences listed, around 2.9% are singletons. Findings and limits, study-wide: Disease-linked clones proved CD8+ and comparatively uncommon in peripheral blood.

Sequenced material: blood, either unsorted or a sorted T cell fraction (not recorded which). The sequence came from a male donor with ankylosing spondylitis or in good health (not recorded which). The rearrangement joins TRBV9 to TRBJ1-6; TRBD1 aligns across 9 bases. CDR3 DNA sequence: TGTGCCAGCAGCGTAGGGGACAGGGATAATTCACCCCTCCACTTT. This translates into CASSVGDRDNSPLHF. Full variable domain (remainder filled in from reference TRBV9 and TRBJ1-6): DSGVTQTPKHLITATGQRVTLRCSPRSGDLSVYWYQQSLDQGLQFLIQYYNGEERAKGNILERFSAQQFPDLHSELNLSSLELGDSALYFCASSVGDRDNSPLHFGNGTRLTVT.